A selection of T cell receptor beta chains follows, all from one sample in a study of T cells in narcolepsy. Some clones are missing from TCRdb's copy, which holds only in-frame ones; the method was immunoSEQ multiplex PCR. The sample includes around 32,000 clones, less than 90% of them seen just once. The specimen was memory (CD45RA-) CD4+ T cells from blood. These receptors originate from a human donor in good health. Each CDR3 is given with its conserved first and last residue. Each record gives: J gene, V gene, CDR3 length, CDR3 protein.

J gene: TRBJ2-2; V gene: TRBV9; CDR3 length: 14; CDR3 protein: CASSVEGNTGELFF
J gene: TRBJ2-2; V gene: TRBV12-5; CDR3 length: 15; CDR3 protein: CASGLTTRDTGELFF
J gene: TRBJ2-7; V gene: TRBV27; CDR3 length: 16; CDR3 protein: CASSLSQGLGPYEQYF
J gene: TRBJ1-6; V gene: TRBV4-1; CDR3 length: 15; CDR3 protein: CASSQVPHSNSPLHF
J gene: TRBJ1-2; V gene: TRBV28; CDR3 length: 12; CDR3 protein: CASSSNLYGYTF
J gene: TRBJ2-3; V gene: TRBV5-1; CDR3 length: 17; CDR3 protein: CASSSDGTSGGTDTQYF
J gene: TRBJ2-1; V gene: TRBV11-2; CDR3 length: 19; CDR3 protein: CASSLDGLAGGPKSNEQFF
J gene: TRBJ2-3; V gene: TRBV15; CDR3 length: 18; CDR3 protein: CATSRTGTSGNSADTQYF
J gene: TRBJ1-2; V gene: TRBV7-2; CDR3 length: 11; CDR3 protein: CASSLRGGYTF
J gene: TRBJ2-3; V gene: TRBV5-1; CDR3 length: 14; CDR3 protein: CASSLGTYTDTQYF
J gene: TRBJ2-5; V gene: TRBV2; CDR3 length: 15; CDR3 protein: CASSPGPTVGETQYF
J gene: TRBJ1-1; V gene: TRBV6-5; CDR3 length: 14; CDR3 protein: CASTLDGGGTEAFF
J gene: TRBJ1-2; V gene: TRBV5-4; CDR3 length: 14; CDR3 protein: CASSPIEIGYGYTF
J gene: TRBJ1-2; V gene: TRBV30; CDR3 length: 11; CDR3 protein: CAWTIGYGYTF
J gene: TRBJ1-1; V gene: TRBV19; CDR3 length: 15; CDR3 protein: CASSPGALQDTEAFF
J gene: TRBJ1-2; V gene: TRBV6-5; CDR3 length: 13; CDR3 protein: CASSYGGLNGYTF
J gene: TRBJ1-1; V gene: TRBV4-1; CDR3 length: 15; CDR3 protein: CASSQAQIMNTEAFF
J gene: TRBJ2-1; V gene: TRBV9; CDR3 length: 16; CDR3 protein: CASSVGGRSSYNEQFF
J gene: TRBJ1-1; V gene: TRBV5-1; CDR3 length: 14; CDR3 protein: CASSLTDSRAEAFF
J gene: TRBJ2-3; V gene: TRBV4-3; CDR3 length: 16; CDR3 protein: CASSQETVSGANTQYF
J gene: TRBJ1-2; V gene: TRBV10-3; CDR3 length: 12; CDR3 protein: CAITQGVGGYTF
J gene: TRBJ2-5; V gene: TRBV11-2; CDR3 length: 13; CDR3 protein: CASSLISQETQYF
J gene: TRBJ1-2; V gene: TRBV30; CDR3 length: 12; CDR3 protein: CAWSVRGERYTF
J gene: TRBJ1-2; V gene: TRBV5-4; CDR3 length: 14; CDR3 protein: CASSLDRVEYGYTF
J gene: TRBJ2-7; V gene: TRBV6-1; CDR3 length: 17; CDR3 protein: CASSEDFRWQGAYEQYF
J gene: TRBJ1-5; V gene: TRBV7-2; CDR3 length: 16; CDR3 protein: CASSRFGQDSNQPQHF
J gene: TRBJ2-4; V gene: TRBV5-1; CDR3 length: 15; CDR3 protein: CASSLVGIGKNIQYF
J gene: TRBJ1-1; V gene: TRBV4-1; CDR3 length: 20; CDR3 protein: CASSQDRSGRTGSMNTEAFF
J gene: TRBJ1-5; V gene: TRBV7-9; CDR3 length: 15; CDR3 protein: CASSLHDRDNQPQHF
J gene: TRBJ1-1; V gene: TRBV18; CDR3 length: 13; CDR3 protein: CASSGQGDTEAFF
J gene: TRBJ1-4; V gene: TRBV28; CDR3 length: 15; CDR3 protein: CASSPPGQGNEKLFF
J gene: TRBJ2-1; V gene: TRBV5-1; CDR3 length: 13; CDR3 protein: CASSPDRVNEQFF
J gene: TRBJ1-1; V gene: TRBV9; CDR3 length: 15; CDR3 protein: CASSVVDSLNTEAFF
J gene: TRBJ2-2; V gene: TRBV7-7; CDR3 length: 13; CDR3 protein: CASSLDAAGELFF
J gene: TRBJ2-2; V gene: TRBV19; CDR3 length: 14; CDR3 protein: CATLTSGRTGELFF
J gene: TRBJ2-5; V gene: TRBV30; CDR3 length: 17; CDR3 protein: CAWSPTSNDRAPETQYF
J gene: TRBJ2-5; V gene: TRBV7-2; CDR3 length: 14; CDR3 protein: CASSLGEFAETQYF
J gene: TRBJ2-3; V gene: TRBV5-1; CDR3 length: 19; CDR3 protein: CASSSQSAVPDRYTDTQYF
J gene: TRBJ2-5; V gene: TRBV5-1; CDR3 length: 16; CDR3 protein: CASSLTWPAVGETQYF
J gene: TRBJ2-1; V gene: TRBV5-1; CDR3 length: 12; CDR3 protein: CASTLHNNEQFF
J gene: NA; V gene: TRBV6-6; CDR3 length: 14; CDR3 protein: CASSPGTGGNEQFF
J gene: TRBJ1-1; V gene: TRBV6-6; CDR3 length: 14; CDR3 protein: CATREGGANTEAFF